This is a list of T cell receptor beta chains from one sample in a study of blood T cell repertoires in COVID-19. The data were produced by immunoSEQ multiplex PCR, yet TCRdb's version contains in-frame clones alone and is incomplete. This table has some 120,000 clones, more than 80% appearing once. Input material: peripheral blood. These receptors were taken from a woman at least 80 years old with COVID-19, enrolled during active disease. CDR3s include the opening cysteine and the closing phenylalanine or tryptophan. The D gene is left open where the match is weak.

d_call	v_call	j_call	cdr3_aa
TRBD1	TRBV18	TRBJ2-1	CASSPGQGAQFYNEQFF
NA	TRBV19	TRBJ2-7	CAAGREDEQYF
TRBD1	TRBV6-5	TRBJ2-7	CASSYAQGDYEQYF
NA	TRBV5-8	TRBJ2-5	CASSLYRVGETQYF
NA	TRBV6-1	TRBJ1-4	CASEEGGNEKLFF
NA	TRBV10-3	TRBJ1-2	CAISELSGRSFWGYTF
NA	TRBV3-1/TRBV3-2	TRBJ2-3	CASSQAWDGGTDTQYF
NA	TRBV10-3	TRBJ2-1	CAISEYRQASSYNEQFF
TRBD1	TRBV6-5	TRBJ1-4	CASRDDRGNEKLFF
NA	TRBV20-1	TRBJ2-1	CSARARVEQFF
TRBD1	TRBV9	TRBJ1-1	CASSVDSPGTVNTEAFF
NA	TRBV28	TRBJ1-1	CASSLWGANTEAFF
TRBD1	TRBV18	TRBJ1-5	CASSPSDRGLNQPQHF
TRBD1	TRBV18	TRBJ1-2	CASSPARGPVENGYTF
NA	TRBV7-2	TRBJ2-1	CASSTTVGNEQFF
NA	TRBV29-1	TRBJ1-3	CSVEAGTGNTIYF
NA	TRBV4-1	TRBJ2-5	CASSPMREETQYF
TRBD2	TRBV3-1/TRBV3-2	TRBJ2-1	CASSQGLAGVYNEQFF
NA	TRBV15	TRBJ1-3	CATSSTGNTIYF
NA	TRBV27	TRBJ2-5	CASRLQGSETQYF